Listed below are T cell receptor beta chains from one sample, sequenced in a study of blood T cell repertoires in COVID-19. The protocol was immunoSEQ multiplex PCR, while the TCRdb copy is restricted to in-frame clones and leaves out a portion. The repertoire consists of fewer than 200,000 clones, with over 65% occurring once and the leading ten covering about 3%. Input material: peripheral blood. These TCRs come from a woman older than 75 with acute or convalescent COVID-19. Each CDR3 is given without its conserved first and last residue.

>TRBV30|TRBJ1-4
AWSEGVGEKLF
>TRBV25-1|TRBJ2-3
ASSPDFSTDTQY
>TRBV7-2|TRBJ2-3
ASSFGVVAGPDTQY
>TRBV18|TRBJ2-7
ASSEDSSSYEQY
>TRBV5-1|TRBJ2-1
ASSLSERSEQF
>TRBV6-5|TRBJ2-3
ASRAGGGPDTQY
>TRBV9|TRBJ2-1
ASTAGTGVGEQF
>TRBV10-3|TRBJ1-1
AISEVPGDTEAF
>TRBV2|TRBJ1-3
ASSDSQASGNTIY
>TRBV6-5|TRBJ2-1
ASSSGSSYNEQF